This is a list of T cell receptor beta chains from one sample in a study of cytomegalovirus exposure and HLA in healthy donors. The table came from immunoSEQ multiplex PCR; TCRdb's copy has only in-frame clones and leaves some out. The sample contains 100,000 or so clones, just under 80% of which appear only once. Sequencing was done on a sample of PBMCs. The receptors here all came from a male donor in good health and CMV-seronegative. CDR3s include the opening cysteine and the closing phenylalanine or tryptophan. The D gene is left open where the match is weak. The size field is filled for only some rows; it gives once, few, many or a size class.

TRBD2,TRBV14,18,NA,TRBJ2-3,TGTGCCAGCAGCCAAGGCTGGGGGACTAGCGGGAGCGCAGATACGCAGTATTTT,CASSQGWGTSGSADTQYF
TRBD2,TRBV7-8,18,NA,TRBJ2-3,TGTGCCAGCAGCTTAGTTCCACTCGGGACTAGCGGCACAGATACGCAGTATTTT,CASSLVPLGTSGTDTQYF
NA,TRBV13,16,NA,TRBJ2-3,TGTGCCAGCAGCTCCCCGAGGGTAGCTGCCGCAGATACGCAGTATTTT,CASSSPRVAAADTQYF
TRBD1,TRBV14,16,few,TRBJ1-2,TGTGCCAGCAGCCGTACCTCCGGGACAGGCTATGGGGGCTACACCTTC,CASSRTSGTGYGGYTF
TRBD2,TRBV7-2,14,once,TRBJ2-7,TGTGCCAGCAGCTTCACTAGCGGGAGTGACGAGCAGTACTTC,CASSFTSGSDEQYF
NA,TRBV18,14,NA,TRBJ2-3,TGTGCCAGCTCACCAACGGGGAGCACAGATACGCAGTATTTT,CASSPTGSTDTQYF
NA,TRBV4-3,15,NA,TRBJ1-1,TGCGCCAGCAGCCAAGCCTATCCCGGGAACACTGAAGCTTTCTTT,CASSQAYPGNTEAFF
TRBD1,TRBV5-5,15,NA,TRBJ1-5,TGTGCCAGCAGCTTGATGGGACAGTCTAATCAGCCCCAGCATTTT,CASSLMGQSNQPQHF
NA,TRBV5-1,15,NA,TRBJ2-3,TGCGCCAGCAGCTTGGCCAGGGGAGAGACAGATACGCAGTATTTT,CASSLARGETDTQYF
TRBD2,TRBV2,15,NA,TRBJ2-3,TGTGCCAGCAGACCGCTAGCGGCCCTGCCGGATACGCAGTATTTT,CASRPLAALPDTQYF
TRBD1,TRBV5-1,14,once,TRBJ2-7,TGCGCCAGCAGCCCGGGACAGAGAACGTACGAGCAGTACTTC,CASSPGQRTYEQYF
NA,TRBV28,14,NA,TRBJ1-3,TGTGCCAGCAGTTTACAGGGGTCGAGAAACACCATATATTTT,CASSLQGSRNTIYF
TRBD2,TRBV30,15,NA,TRBJ2-3,TGTGCCTGGAGCGGAAAGGCGGGACTAGCGGATACGCAGTATTTT,CAWSGKAGLADTQYF
TRBD2,TRBV19,16,NA,TRBJ2-5,TGTGCCAGTAGTCCCTATAGCGGGAGGGCCGGCGAGACCCAGTACTTC,CASSPYSGRAGETQYF
NA,TRBV7-3,13,once,TRBJ2-3,TGTGCCAGCAGCTTATCGGGCACAGATACGCAGTATTTT,CASSLSGTDTQYF
NA,TRBV6-5,14,NA,TRBJ1-4,TGTGCCAGCAGTCAAGGGGCCGTTGGTGAAAAACTGTTTTTT,CASSQGAVGEKLFF
NA,TRBV18,14,NA,TRBJ1-2,TGTGCCAGCTCTCCCGACAGGACCACCTATGGCTACACCTTC,CASSPDRTTYGYTF
NA,TRBV18,17,once,TRBJ2-1,TGTGCCAGCTCACCATTTATGGCAGGGAGGTCCTACAATGAGCAGTTCTTC,CASSPFMAGRSYNEQFF
TRBD1,TRBV5-4,13,NA,TRBJ1-1,TGTGCCAGCAGCTTGGGGGACAGGGCGGGTACTTTCTTT,CASSLGDRAGTFF
NA,TRBV2,13,once,TRBJ1-1,TGTGCCAACAGTGAAGGGGCAGACACTGAAGCTTTCTTT,CANSEGADTEAFF
TRBD2,TRBV18,18,NA,TRBJ2-1,TGTGCCAGCTCACCACGGGATCGGGGGGTCTCACCAACTAATGAGCAGTTCTTC,CASSPRDRGVSPTNEQFF
TRBD1,TRBV5-6,15,NA,TRBJ1-1,TGTGCCAGCAGCGAGGACAGGGGGCTGGGCACTGAAGCTTTCTTT,CASSEDRGLGTEAFF
TRBD1,TRBV5-1,14,once,TRBJ1-1,TGCGCCAGCAGCCTAGGGACAGGGGGCCCTGAAGCTTTCTTT,CASSLGTGGPEAFF
NA,TRBV9,14,NA,TRBJ2-7,TGTGCCAGCAGCCTTGGGCAGGGCTCCTACGAGCAGTACTTC,CASSLGQGSYEQYF
NA,TRBV5-1,14,once,TRBJ2-1,TGCGCCAGCAGCTGGAGAGATGTTGGCAATGAGCAGTTCTTC,CASSWRDVGNEQFF
TRBD1,TRBV5-1,13,NA,TRBJ1-2,TGCGCCAGCAGCTCACAGGGGGCAAATGGCTACACCTTC,CASSSQGANGYTF
NA,TRBV5-6,14,NA,TRBJ1-2,TGTGCCAGCAGCGGGCGGGGGGTTCGGTATGGCTACACCTTC,CASSGRGVRYGYTF
NA,TRBV30,11,once,TRBJ2-3,TGTGCCTGGAGTAGGGGGGATACGCAGTATTTT,CAWSRGDTQYF
NA,TRBV11-3,14,NA,TRBJ2-5,TGTGCCAGCAGCGTTCACGGGGATCAAGAGACCCAGTACTTC,CASSVHGDQETQYF
NA,TRBV19,14,NA,TRBJ1-3,TGTGCCAGCCTCGCGGGTGTGTCTGGAAACACCATATATTTT,CASLAGVSGNTIYF
TRBD1,TRBV5-1,15,NA,TRBJ2-7,TGCGCCAGCAGCCCGGCGCCGACAGGGATTGGCGAGCAGTACTTC,CASSPAPTGIGEQYF
TRBD1,TRBV6-5,15,few,TRBJ2-2,TGTGCCAGCAGTTCAAGGACAGGGGAGTCCGGGGAGCTGTTTTTT,CASSSRTGESGELFF
NA,TRBV9,15,NA,TRBJ1-4,TGTGCCAGCAGCGTAGATGTCCGTTTTAATGAAAAACTGTTTTTT,CASSVDVRFNEKLFF
NA,TRBV20-1,11,NA,TRBJ2-5,TGCAGTCATAAAACAGGGGAGACCCAGTACTTC,CSHKTGETQYF
TRBD1,TRBV11-3,14,NA,TRBJ2-1,TGTGCCAGCAGCTCTGGGGACAGGGTAAGGGAGCAGTTCTTC,CASSSGDRVREQFF
NA,TRBV14,14,NA,TRBJ2-4,TGTGCCAGCAGCCAGGGACTAGCCAAAAACATTCAGTACTTC,CASSQGLAKNIQYF
NA,TRBV7-3,17,NA,TRBJ2-2,TGTGCCAGCAGCCTACATGATAAGGGGGTACAAGCCGGGGAGCTGTTTTTT,CASSLHDKGVQAGELFF
TRBD2,TRBV18,17,NA,TRBJ2-1,TGTGCCAGCTCACCACGAGGGACTAGCGGGAGTTACAATGAGCAGTTCTTC,CASSPRGTSGSYNEQFF
TRBD2,TRBV2,13,NA,TRBJ2-7,TGTGCCAGCAGTGTTGGGGGGGTATACGAGCAGTACTTC,CASSVGGVYEQYF
TRBD1,TRBV2,13,NA,TRBJ2-7,TGTGCCAGCAGGCCCGGGACAGCCTACGAGCAGTACTTC,CASRPGTAYEQYF
TRBD1,TRBV10-3,15,NA,TRBJ1-2,TGTGCCATCAGTGAGACGCAACAGGGGAACTATGGCTACACCTTC,CAISETQQGNYGYTF
NA,TRBV28,17,NA,TRBJ2-7,NA,CASSSSTSGSFSYEQYF
TRBD2,TRBV13,17,NA,TRBJ2-3,TGTGCCAGCAGCTTAGCCGTAGCGGGTACCAGCACAGATACGCAGTATTTT,CASSLAVAGTSTDTQYF
NA,TRBV5-6,13,NA,TRBJ2-1,TGTGCCAGCAGCTTGCCCGCGGACAATGAGCAGTTCTTC,CASSLPADNEQFF
TRBD1,TRBV5-1,13,few,TRBJ1-2,TGCGCCAGCAGCTTGTCGACAGGGGAGCGCTACACCTTC,CASSLSTGERYTF
TRBD2,TRBV10-3,15,NA,TRBJ2-3,TGTGCCATCAGTCCGGGACTAGCGGGGACAGATACGCAGTATTTT,CAISPGLAGTDTQYF
NA,TRBV28,14,NA,TRBJ2-7,TGTGCCAGCTCGAACAGGCCAGACTCCTACGAGCAGTACTTC,CASSNRPDSYEQYF
NA,TRBV5-4,19,NA,TRBJ2-3,TGTGCCAGCAGCCCACCCAATGGAGAGCCCGGGACTGACACAGATACGCAGTATTTT,CASSPPNGEPGTDTDTQYF
TRBD1,TRBV28,15,NA,TRBJ1-2,TGTGCCAGCAGTGGGGACAGCCAGAATAAATATGGCTACACCTTC,CASSGDSQNKYGYTF
TRBD1,TRBV28,16,NA,TRBJ2-2,TGTGCCAGCAGCACCCGTGGGACAGGGGGCACCGGGGAGCTGTTTTTT,CASSTRGTGGTGELFF
NA,TRBV7-9,12,NA,TRBJ2-7,TGTGCCAGCAGCTCCCCTACGGACGAGCAGTACTTC,CASSSPTDEQYF
NA,TRBV5-6,15,few,TRBJ2-5,TGTGCCAGCAGCTTCCTCAACACCGGCGGGGAGACCCAGTACTTC,CASSFLNTGGETQYF
TRBD2,TRBV9,19,NA,TRBJ2-3,TGTGCCAGCAGCCCAAACCCGACTAGCGGGAGGGCCATGGCAGATACGCAGTATTTT,CASSPNPTSGRAMADTQYF